The T cell receptor (beta chain) under discussion was sequenced for a study of OX40 agonist ivuxolimab in advanced cancers. Study-wide findings and caveats: In the 0.1 to 3.0 mg/kg range, CD4+ and CD8+ blood T cells had expanded clonally by week 6.

Libraries were prepared by immunoSEQ multiplex PCR; TCRdb keeps only in-frame clonotypes and omits some of them. The data hold tens of thousands of clones, with roughly four fifths observed a single time. Germline V lookup: CDR1 LNHDA, CDR2 SQIVND (reference sequence). The CDR3 contains 14 residues. J gave up 8 bases and V 5 bases, and 5 bases lay outside the gene matches. Comment on this clone: Its antigen is currently unknown.

The chain couples TRBV19 to TRBJ2-1, with 11 nucleotides matching TRBD2. Sequencing used CD4+ or CD8+ T cells sorted from blood, obtained in a trial of the OX40 agonist ivuxolimab. This clonotype was sampled from an adult with an advanced solid tumor such as melanoma, head and neck, liver or kidney cancer. The CDR3 nucleotides are TGTGCCAGTAGTCTTAGCGGGAGGGCGGATGAGCAGTTCTTC. It is translated as CASSLSGRADEQFF.